This T cell receptor beta chain originates from a study of human T cells and chemical hapten exposure (dated by TCRdb to the early 2020s). Study-level background: For sensitization, 2% DPC in acetone was applied to a 2 cm by 2 cm area of upper inner arm skin. Alopecia areata with under or over 50% scalp involvement, alopecia totalis and alopecia universalis were represented in the patient cohort, which was mostly female. Patch testing was performed on the upper back with Finn chambers containing 0.01% DPC, and the patch tests were scored after 6 days according to International Contact Dermatitis Research Group standards. For TCR sequencing, blood came from 25 to 35 alopecia patients at anywhere from one to four time points (pre-sensitization, 2, 6 and 24 weeks). Both TCR alpha and TCR beta chains were sequenced from each blood RNA sample. Blood samples were taken from patients before sensitization (week 0) and at 2, 6 and about 24 weeks after DPC sensitization. Peripheral blood TCR repertoire changes were tracked in vivo in alopecia patients during primary and secondary sensitization to the hapten diphenylcyclopropenone (DPC). Weekly therapeutic DPC doses were additionally applied to the scalp of patients throughout the roughly 23-week study period. The libraries were sequenced as a pool, and the TCR yield per sample differed mostly because of small variations in library volumes within the pool.

General study outcomes and caveats: Expanded TCRs formed significantly more large CDR3 similarity clusters than pre-sensitization or healthy control sets, consistent with antigen-driven responses. Repeated subsampling changed both the strength of the expansion versus patch-test correlation and the threshold at which the correlation became significant. Because every patient had alopecia, a presumed autoimmune disease, the patients' immune response might differ from that of healthy individuals. The number of PT1 expanded TCRs positively correlated with patch test score, significant at thresholds 8, 16 and 32 but not 4. DPC sensitization did not change how many TCRs were above 1 in 1000 frequency, and no evidence was found of alterations in global repertoire structure.

Libraries were constructed by RACE. Sequencer: NextSeq 500. During library preparation, unique molecular identifiers were attached to individual cDNA molecules so that TCRs could be counted quantitatively and reproducibly. The published analysis was carried out like this. A median of about 89,000 TCRs per sample was observed, with a range of 23,224 to 690,600. V, J and CDR3 annotation of the TCR reads was carried out using the Decombinator software suite. To make PS versus PT1 abundance plots, every sample was subsampled to the same number of TCRs (28,000). Expanded TCRs were defined as absent before sensitization and observed at least eight times at the 2-week time point. TCRdb reran the public reads through fastp at Q25 and MiXCR, keeping productive beta chains. Identical CDR3 protein sequences are pooled into one entry, listed with their most common genes and DNA. These V and J calls rely on TCRdb rather than the paper's analysis. The sample records around 39,000 distinct CDR3 sequences, roughly 6.4% of which are singletons. The biggest ten clones account for more than 7% of the sample.

The sample's time point label, decoded: patch test 1, 2 weeks after DPC sensitization. The treatment or condition label corresponds to: therapeutic diphenylcyclopropenone sensitization with weekly scalp DPC. Total RNA was extracted from unfractionated whole blood that had been collected in Tempus Blood RNA tubes. At every patch-test visit, the blood draw took place before the patch test was put on. Patients were eligible if aged 18 to 70, diagnosed with alopecia and judged suitable for DPC therapy, and pregnant patients were excluded. CDR1 is given as LNHDA and CDR2 as SQIVND, both from the germline V gene (reference sequence). The V and J ends are trimmed by 1 base and 2 bases, leaving 12 bases between them. The CDR3, from cysteine to phenylalanine, totals 15 residues. Only the CDR3 DNA is retained, 45 bases long and in frame from the first base. By sample share, this clonotype is medium-sized (0.01 to 0.1%). This receptor's antigen is unknown. Per-base qualities were not stored, and no clone one base away is much larger.

The sequenced sample was whole blood, obtained in connection with sensitization to the hapten diphenylcyclopropenone (DPC). This chain joins TRBV19 to TRBJ2-7; TRBD1 is a weak D gene call, 6 bases matching. The sequence came from a woman aged 25 to 45 with alopecia areata. Some clones in this sample may be carry-over from other donors' samples. The nucleotide sequence is TGTGCCAGTAGTATAGGTGGGGACACCACCTACGAGCAGTACTTC. Translated, this gives CASSIGGDTTYEQYF.